These 19 T cell receptor beta chains came from one sample sequenced in a study of blood T cell repertoires in COVID-19. Method: immunoSEQ multiplex PCR; TCRdb's copy keeps in-frame clones and lacks some. Of about 150,000 clones listed, around 80% are singletons. Sequenced input: peripheral blood. Receptor source: a man between 60 and 75 years old with acute or convalescent COVID-19.

The chain couples TRBV6-4 to TRBJ2-6; weak D call: TRBD1 (6 bases). V was trimmed by 6 bases and J by 0 bases, leaving 12 bases between them. The CDR3 has 16 residues. The germline gives CDR1 MRHNA, CDR2 SNTAGT. CDR3 in amino acids: CASSEGQASGANVLTF. The DNA of the CDR3 is TGTGCCAGCAGCGAGGGACAAGCCTCTGGGGCCAACGTCCTGACTTTC.

This clone was found a few times. The V call is TRBV6-1, the J call TRBJ1-5; D is ambiguous. The CDR3 spans 15 residues. V lost 2 bases, J lost 3 bases, and 11 bases lay in between. CDR1 and CDR2 (germline): MNHNS, SASEGT. DNA of the CDR3: TGTGCCAGCAGTGAATCCGGCGGCACCAATCAGCCCCAGCATTTT. The encoded protein is CASSESGGTNQPQHF.

The chain uses TRBV24-1 and TRBJ2-5, with D possibly TRBD2 on 6 matching bases. CDR3 length: 15 residues. Germline assignment: CDR1 KGHDR and CDR2 SFDVKD. V lost 0 bases, J lost 4 bases, and 11 bases lay in between. This CDR3 reads CATSDLGDSRETQYF. The CDR3 DNA reads TGTGCCACCAGTGATTTGGGGGACTCCCGAGAGACCCAGTACTTC.

This clone is a singleton in its sample. This chain's CDR3 is CASSEGGAGDFNQPQHF. CDR3 in DNA: TGCGCCAGCAGTGAAGGGGGGGCAGGGGATTTTAATCAGCCCCAGCATTTT. The V call is TRBV10-2, the J call TRBJ1-5; the D gene is possibly TRBD1 (6 bases). Trimming took 3 bases from V and 4 from J, leaving 19 bases between them. Germline lookup yields CDR1 WSHSY and CDR2 SAAADI. There are 17 residues in the CDR3.

This clone was seen just once. The chain uses TRBV5-6 and TRBJ1-2, with D hard to call. The CDR3 totals 14 residues. With 2 bases removed from V and 7 bases from J, the gap between germline ends came to 15 bases. Germline lookup yields CDR1 SGHDT and CDR2 YYEEEE. For the CDR3, the DNA is TGTGCCAGCAGCTTCGTGCAGCCTGGAGTTGGCTACACCTTC. This encodes CASSFVQPGVGYTF.

V usage is TRBV28 and J usage is TRBJ2-7; TRBD1 aligns across 8 bases. Trimming cost V 9 bases and J 5 bases; bases outside gene matches: 6. This CDR3 is 12 amino acids long. Germline CDR1 is MDHEN and CDR2 is SYDVKM. The CDR3 loop is CASRQGLNEQYF. DNA of the CDR3: TGTGCCAGTAGACAGGGGTTAAACGAGCAGTACTTC.

V usage is TRBV3-1 (or the pseudogene TRBV3-2) and J usage is TRBJ2-7; 8 nucleotides line up with TRBD2. The V gene end was trimmed by 0 bases and the J gene end by 2 bases; junction bases not matched to a gene: 3. Germline V CDR1 and CDR2: LGHDT, YNNKEL (reference sequence). This CDR3 is built from 15 residues. CDR3 loop: CASSQDLSGTYEQYF. CDR3 nucleotides: TGTGCCAGCAGCCAAGATCTTAGCGGGACCTACGAGCAGTACTTC.

V and J are TRBV13 and TRBJ2-1; 15 bases align to TRBD2. The CDR3 runs to 15 residues. Per the germline V gene, CDR1 is PRHDT and CDR2 is FYEKMQ (reference sequence). V trimming: 4 bases; J trimming: 9 bases; junction bases outside the gene matches: 4. CDR3 sequence: CASSSGLAGGVEQFF. The CDR3 nucleotides read TGTGCCAGCAGCTCGGGACTAGCGGGAGGTGTTGAGCAGTTCTTC.

This clone came up once. The chain couples TRBV24-1 to TRBJ2-3, with 13 bases identical to TRBD2. The CDR3 length is 19 residues. Trimming removed 5 bases from V and 11 bases from J; junction bases left unmatched: 21. Germline values: CDR1 KGHDR, CDR2 SFDVKD. In DNA, the CDR3 is TGTGCCACCAGTGTAAGTTGGCGGGGACTAGCGGGACTTCGTCCTAAGCAGTATTTT. Protein sequence: CATSVSWRGLAGLRPKQYF.

In its sample, this clone was seen a few times. This chain connects TRBV2 to TRBJ2-1, with unresolved D. Trimming shortened V by 7 bases and J by 7 bases, and 5 bases separated the two germline ends. CDR1 is SNHLY and CDR2 is FYNNEI in the germline V gene. The CDR3 is 10 residues long. The CDR3 region has the DNA TGTGCCAGCATAGAGAATGAGCAGTTCTTC. The encoded protein is CASIENEQFF.

The rearrangement joins TRBV2 to TRBJ2-2; D uncertain. The ends were cut back, 4 bases at V and 0 bases at J, with 6 bases in the middle. Germline V CDR1 and CDR2: SNHLY, FYNNEI. The CDR3 is 14 residues long. CDR3 protein: CASSGGANTGELFF. The CDR3 region has the DNA TGTGCCAGCAGTGGCGGAGCGAACACCGGGGAGCTGTTTTTT. Together with reference TRBV2 and TRBJ2-2, the CDR3 gives the full variable domain: EPEVTQTPSHQVTQMGQEVILRCVPISNHLYFYWYRQILGQKVEFLVSFYNNEISEKSEIFDDQFSVERPDGSNFTLKIRSTKLEDSAMYFCASSGGANTGELFFGEGSRLTVL.

As concerns this clone: A much more abundant neighbour one base away suggests this may be a read error. This sequence joins TRBV6-5 and TRBJ1-2; no firm D call. The CDR3 totals 15 residues. CDR1 is MNHEY, CDR2 SVGAGI, per germline. The CDR3 sequence is CASNYGSGQNYGYTF. Written as DNA, the CDR3 is TGTGCCAGCAATTACGGCTCAGGCCAAAACTATGGCTACACCTTC.

The rearrangement uses TRBV7-2 and TRBJ1-2, with D tentatively TRBD1 (6 bases). The CDR3 length is 15 residues. Germline V gene data show CDR1 as SGHTA and CDR2 as FQGNSA. V was trimmed by 5 bases and J by 5 bases, leaving 18 bases between them. The CDR3 coding sequence is TGTGCCAGCAGCCCATCCGGCACGACAGGTTATGGCTACACCTTC. Its translation is CASSPSGTTGYGYTF. The entire variable domain, with the rest obtained from reference TRBV7-2 and TRBJ1-2, is as follows: GAGVSQSPSNKVTEKGKDVELRCDPISGHTALYWYRQSLGQGLEFLIYFQGNSAPDKSGLPSDRFSAERTGGSVSTLTIQRTQQEDSAVYLCASSPSGTTGYGYTFGSGTRLTVV.

This rearrangement joins TRBV6-5 to TRBJ2-5; 9 nucleotides agree with TRBD1. This CDR3 is built from 12 residues. J gave up 4 bases and V 6 bases, and 0 bases lay outside the gene matches. The germline CDR1 and CDR2 sequences are MNHEY and SVGAGI. CDR3 nucleotides: TGTGCCAGCAGGACAGGGGGAGAGACCCAGTACTTC. This gives the protein CASRTGGETQYF.

The chain employs TRBV6-6 and TRBJ2-7; a weak D match, TRBD2 (6 bases). Between the trimmed V and J ends, which lost 6 bases and 6 bases, there was a span of 15 bases. The CDR3 has 13 amino acids. Germline V gene lookup returns CDR1 MNHNY and CDR2 SVGAGI (reference sequence). CDR3 sequence reads: CASSRAGGREQYF. In DNA form, the CDR3 reads TGTGCCAGCAGCCGAGCCGGGGGACGCGAGCAGTACTTC.

The chain uses TRBV29-1 and TRBJ2-7, with 10 bases lining up with TRBD1. V shed 2 bases, J shed 3 bases, and the junction held 4 bases outside the gene matches. Germline values: CDR1 SQVTM, CDR2 ANQGSEA. The CDR3 totals 14 residues. The DNA for the CDR3 is TGCAGCGTTGAATACCGGGACAGGGGCTACGAGCAGTACTTC. Its protein product is CSVEYRDRGYEQYF.

The chain carries TRBV5-1 and TRBJ1-3; no reliable D call. CDR3 size: 16 residues. Germline assignment: CDR1 SGHRS and CDR2 YFSETQ. V was trimmed by 2 bases and J by 0 bases, leaving 12 bases between them. Here the CDR3 DNA reads TGCGCCAGCAGCTTTGGAGAGAACCCCTCTGGAAACACCATATATTTT. Amino acid sequence: CASSFGENPSGNTIYF.

The genes are TRBV7-6 and TRBJ2-1; TRBD2 matches at 11 bases. CDR3 size: 15 residues. V shed 6 bases, J shed 5 bases, and the junction held 6 bases outside the gene matches. Germline CDR1 SGHVS, CDR2 FNYEAQ. The DNA of the CDR3 is TGTGCCAGCAGTCACATGGGACTAGCGGACAATGAGCAGTTCTTC. Translation: CASSHMGLADNEQFF.

This clone was counted only a few times. V and J are TRBV4-1 and TRBJ2-3; TRBD2 matches at 8 bases. CDR3 length: 16 residues. Losses at the gene ends were 0 bases for V and 5 bases for J; bases not matched to a gene: 7. CDR1 is MGHRA and CDR2 is YSYEKL in the germline V gene. The CDR3 DNA sequence: TGCGCCAGCAGCCAAGAGAGGACTAGCAGGCTAGATACGCAGTATTTT. Translating gives CASSQERTSRLDTQYF.